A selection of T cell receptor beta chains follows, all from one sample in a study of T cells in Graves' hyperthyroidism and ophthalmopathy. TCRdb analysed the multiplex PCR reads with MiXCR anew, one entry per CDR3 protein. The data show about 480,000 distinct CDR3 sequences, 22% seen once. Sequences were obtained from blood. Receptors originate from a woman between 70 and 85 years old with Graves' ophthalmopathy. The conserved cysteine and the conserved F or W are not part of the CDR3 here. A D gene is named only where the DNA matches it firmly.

CDR3 protein: ASSKELQSFSTDTQY
D gene: -
J gene: TRBJ2-3
V gene: TRBV5-1

CDR3 protein: ASSERTGTDTQY
D gene: -
J gene: TRBJ2-3
V gene: TRBV6-1

CDR3 protein: ASSTSSSGRGQETQY
D gene: -
J gene: TRBJ2-5
V gene: TRBV9

CDR3 protein: ASSPDYRTHTEAF
D gene: -
J gene: TRBJ1-1
V gene: TRBV18

CDR3 protein: ASSDGGAGNQPQH
D gene: -
J gene: TRBJ1-5
V gene: TRBV2

CDR3 protein: AISDPDRYSYEQY
D gene: -
J gene: TRBJ2-7
V gene: TRBV10-3

CDR3 protein: SARENLWNTQY
D gene: -
J gene: TRBJ2-3
V gene: TRBV20-1

CDR3 protein: ASSLLAGAGETQY
D gene: TRBD2
J gene: TRBJ2-5
V gene: TRBV12-3/TRBV12-4

CDR3 protein: ASSLAPRGVVGTEAF
D gene: TRBD1
J gene: TRBJ1-1
V gene: TRBV6-4

CDR3 protein: ASSQHQVVGGELF
D gene: -
J gene: TRBJ2-2
V gene: TRBV12-3/TRBV12-4

CDR3 protein: ASSFRGPGSEAF
D gene: -
J gene: TRBJ1-1
V gene: TRBV12-3/TRBV12-4

CDR3 protein: ASSRAGGRPYEQY
D gene: TRBD2
J gene: TRBJ2-7
V gene: TRBV18